The T cell receptor beta chain under discussion was sequenced for a study of blood T cell repertoires in COVID-19. Study overall: COVID-19 samples from acute and convalescent phases originated in the United States, Italy and Spain.

This clone was recorded only once. TCRdb's copy holds only in-frame clones and misses some; the assay was immunoSEQ multiplex PCR. The table lists roughly 100,000 clones, 89% of them singletons. The sequence was collected from a woman between 55 and 75 years old with acute or convalescent COVID-19. Sequencing input: peripheral blood.

The CDR3 protein is CASSLGTSGRINEQFF. CDR3 sequence (DNA): TGCGCCAGCAGCCTCGGGACTAGCGGGAGAATCAATGAGCAGTTCTTC. The genes are TRBV5-1 and TRBJ2-1; 14 nucleotides match TRBD2. V lost 4 bases, J lost 6 bases, and 6 bases stayed unmatched. There are 16 residues in the CDR3. Germline V lookup: CDR1 SGHRS, CDR2 YFSETQ. Complete variable domain (other parts from reference TRBV5-1 and TRBJ2-1): KAGVTQTPRYLIKTRGQQVTLSCSPISGHRSVSWYQQTPGQGLQFLFEYFSETQRNKGNFPGRFSGRQFSNSRSEMNVSTLELGDSALYLCASSLGTSGRINEQFFGPGTRLTVL.